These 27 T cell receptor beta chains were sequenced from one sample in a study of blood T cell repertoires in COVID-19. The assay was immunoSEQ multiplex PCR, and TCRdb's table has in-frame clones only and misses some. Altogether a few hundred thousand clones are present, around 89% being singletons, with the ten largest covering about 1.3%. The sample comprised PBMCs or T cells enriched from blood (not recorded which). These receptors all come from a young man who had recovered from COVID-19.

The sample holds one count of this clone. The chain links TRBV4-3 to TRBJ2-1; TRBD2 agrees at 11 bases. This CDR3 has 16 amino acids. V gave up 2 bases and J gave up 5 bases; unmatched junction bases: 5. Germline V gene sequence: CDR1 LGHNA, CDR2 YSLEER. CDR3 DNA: TGCGCCAGCAGCCAAAGCGGGACTAGCGGAAACAATGAGCAGTTCTTC. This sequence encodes CASSQSGTSGNNEQFF.

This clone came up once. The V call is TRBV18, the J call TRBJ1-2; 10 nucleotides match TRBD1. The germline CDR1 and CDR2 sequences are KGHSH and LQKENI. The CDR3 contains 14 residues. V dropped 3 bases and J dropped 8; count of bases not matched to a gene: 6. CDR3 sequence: CASSPGQGPRGYTF. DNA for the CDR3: TGTGCCAGCTCACCGGGACAGGGGCCGCGGGGCTACACCTTC.

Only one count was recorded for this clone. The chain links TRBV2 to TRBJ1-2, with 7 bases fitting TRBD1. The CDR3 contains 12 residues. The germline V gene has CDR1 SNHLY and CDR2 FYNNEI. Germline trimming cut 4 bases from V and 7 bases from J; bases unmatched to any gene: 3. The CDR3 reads CASSGQGGGYTF. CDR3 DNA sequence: TGTGCCAGCAGTGGACAGGGCGGTGGCTACACCTTC. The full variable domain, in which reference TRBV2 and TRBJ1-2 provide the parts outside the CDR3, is EPEVTQTPSHQVTQMGQEVILRCVPISNHLYFYWYRQILGQKVEFLVSFYNNEISEKSEIFDDQFSVERPDGSNFTLKIRSTKLEDSAMYFCASSGQGGGYTFGSGTRLTVV.

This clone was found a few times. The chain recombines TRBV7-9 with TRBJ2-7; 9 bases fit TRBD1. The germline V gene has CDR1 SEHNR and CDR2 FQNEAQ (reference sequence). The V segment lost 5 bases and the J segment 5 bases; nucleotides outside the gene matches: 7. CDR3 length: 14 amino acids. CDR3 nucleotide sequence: TGTGCCAGCAGCCTGGGACAGGGAGGCGACGAGCAGTACTTC. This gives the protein CASSLGQGGDEQYF.

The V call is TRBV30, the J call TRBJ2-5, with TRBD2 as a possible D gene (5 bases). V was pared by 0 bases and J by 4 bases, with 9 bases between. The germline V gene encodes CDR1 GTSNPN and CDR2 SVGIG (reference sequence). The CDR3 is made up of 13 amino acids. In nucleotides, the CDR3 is TGTGCCTGGAGTGTACGGCTAGCAGAGACCCAGTACTTC. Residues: CAWSVRLAETQYF. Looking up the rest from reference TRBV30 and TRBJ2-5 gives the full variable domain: SQTIHQWPATLVQPVGSPLSLECTVEGTSNPNLYWYRQAAGRGLQLLFYSVGIGQISSEVPQNLSASRPQDRQFILSSKKLLLSDSGFYLCAWSVRLAETQYFGPGTRLLVL.

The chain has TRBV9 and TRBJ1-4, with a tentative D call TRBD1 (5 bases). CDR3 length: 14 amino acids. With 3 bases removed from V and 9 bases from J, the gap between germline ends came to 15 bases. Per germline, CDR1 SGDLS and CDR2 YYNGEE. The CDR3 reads CASSGQGDSKKLFF. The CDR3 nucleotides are TGTGCCAGCAGCGGTCAGGGCGATTCGAAAAAACTGTTTTTT.

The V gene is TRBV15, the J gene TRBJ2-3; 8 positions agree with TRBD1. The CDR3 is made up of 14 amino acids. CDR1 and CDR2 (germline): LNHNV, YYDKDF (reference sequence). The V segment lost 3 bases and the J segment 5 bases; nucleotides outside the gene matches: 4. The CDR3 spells CATSSGQGLDTQYF. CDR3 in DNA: TGTGCCACCAGCAGTGGACAGGGATTAGATACGCAGTATTTT. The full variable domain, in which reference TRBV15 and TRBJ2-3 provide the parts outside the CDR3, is DAMVIQNPRYQVTQFGKPVTLSCSQTLNHNVMYWYQQKSSQAPKLLFHYYDKDFNNEADTPDNFQSRRPNTSFCFLDIRSPGLGDTAMYLCATSSGQGLDTQYFGPGTRLTVL.

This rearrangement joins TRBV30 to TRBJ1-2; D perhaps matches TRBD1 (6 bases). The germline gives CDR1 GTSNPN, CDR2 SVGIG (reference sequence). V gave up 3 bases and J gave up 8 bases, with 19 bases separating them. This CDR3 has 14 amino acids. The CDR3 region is CAWSPGQGIGGYTF. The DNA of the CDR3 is TGTGCCTGGAGCCCCGGGCAGGGGATTGGAGGCTACACCTTC.

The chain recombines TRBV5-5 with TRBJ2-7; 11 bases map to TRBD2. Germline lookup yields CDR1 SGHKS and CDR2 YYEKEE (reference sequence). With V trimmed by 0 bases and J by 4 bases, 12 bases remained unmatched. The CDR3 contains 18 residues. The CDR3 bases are TGTGCCAGCAGCTTGGCCGGCACTAGCGGGGGCGAACGATACGAGCAGTACTTC. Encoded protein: CASSLAGTSGGERYEQYF.

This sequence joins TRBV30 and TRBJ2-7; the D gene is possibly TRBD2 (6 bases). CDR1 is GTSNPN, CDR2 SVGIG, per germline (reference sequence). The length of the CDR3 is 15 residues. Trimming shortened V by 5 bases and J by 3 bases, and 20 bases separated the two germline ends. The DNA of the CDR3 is TGTGCCTGGGACTCCGGAGGGCCCCTCCTCTACGAGCAGTACTTC. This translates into CAWDSGGPLLYEQYF. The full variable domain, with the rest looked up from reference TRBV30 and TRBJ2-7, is SQTIHQWPATLVQPVGSPLSLECTVEGTSNPNLYWYRQAAGRGLQLLFYSVGIGQISSEVPQNLSASRPQDRQFILSSKKLLLSDSGFYLCAWDSGGPLLYEQYFGPGTRLTVT.

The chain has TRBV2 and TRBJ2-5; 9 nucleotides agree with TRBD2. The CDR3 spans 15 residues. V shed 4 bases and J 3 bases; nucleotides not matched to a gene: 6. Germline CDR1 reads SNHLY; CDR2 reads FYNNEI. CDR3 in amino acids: CASSGTRLAEETQYF. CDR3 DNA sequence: TGTGCCAGCAGTGGTACGAGACTAGCGGAAGAGACCCAGTACTTC.

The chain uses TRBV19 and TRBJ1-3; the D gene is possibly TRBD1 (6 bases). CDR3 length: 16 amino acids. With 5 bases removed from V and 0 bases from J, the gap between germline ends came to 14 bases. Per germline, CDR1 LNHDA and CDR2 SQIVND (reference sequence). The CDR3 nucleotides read TGTGCCAGTAGTCCACTGACAGGCTCCTCTGGAAACACCATATATTTT. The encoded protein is CASSPLTGSSGNTIYF.

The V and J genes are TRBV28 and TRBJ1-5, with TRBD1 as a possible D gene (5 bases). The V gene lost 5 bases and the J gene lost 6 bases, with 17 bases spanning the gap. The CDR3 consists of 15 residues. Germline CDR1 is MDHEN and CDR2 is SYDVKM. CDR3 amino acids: CASSLRVGGSQPQHF. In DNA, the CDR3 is TGTGCCAGCAGTCTTAGGGTGGGGGGTAGTCAGCCCCAGCATTTT.

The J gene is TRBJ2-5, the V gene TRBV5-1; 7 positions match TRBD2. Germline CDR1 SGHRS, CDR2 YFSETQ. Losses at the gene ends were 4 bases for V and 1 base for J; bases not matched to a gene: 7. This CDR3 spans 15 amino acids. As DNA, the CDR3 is TGCGCCAGCAGCGGGGAGGGCAGGATCCAAGAGACCCAGTACTTC. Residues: CASSGEGRIQETQYF.

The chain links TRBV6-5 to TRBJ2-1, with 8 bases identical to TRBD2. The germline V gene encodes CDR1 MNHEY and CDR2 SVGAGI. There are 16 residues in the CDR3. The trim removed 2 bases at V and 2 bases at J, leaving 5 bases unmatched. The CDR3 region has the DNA TGTGCCAGCAGTTACGCGTCGGGGGGGACCTACAATGAGCAGTTCTTC. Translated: CASSYASGGTYNEQFF.

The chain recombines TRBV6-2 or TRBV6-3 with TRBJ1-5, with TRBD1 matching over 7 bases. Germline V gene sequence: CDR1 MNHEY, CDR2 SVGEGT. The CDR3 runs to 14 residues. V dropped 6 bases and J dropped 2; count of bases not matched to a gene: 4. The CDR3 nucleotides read TGTGCCAGCAGCAACGGACAGGGCAATCAGCCCCAGCATTTT. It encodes CASSNGQGNQPQHF.

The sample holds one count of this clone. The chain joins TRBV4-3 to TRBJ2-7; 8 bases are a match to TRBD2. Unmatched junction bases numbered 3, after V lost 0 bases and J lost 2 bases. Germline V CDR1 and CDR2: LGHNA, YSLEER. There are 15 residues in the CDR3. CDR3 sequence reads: CASSQDWGLAYEQYF. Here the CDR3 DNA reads TGCGCCAGCAGCCAAGATTGGGGACTAGCCTACGAGCAGTACTTC.

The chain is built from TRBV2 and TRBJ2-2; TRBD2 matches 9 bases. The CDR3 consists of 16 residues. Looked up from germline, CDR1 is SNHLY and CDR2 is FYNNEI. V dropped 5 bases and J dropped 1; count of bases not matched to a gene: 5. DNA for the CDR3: TGTGCCAGCAGTAAGCGGGGGGCTTGGAACACCGGGGAGCTGTTTTTT. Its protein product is CASSKRGAWNTGELFF.

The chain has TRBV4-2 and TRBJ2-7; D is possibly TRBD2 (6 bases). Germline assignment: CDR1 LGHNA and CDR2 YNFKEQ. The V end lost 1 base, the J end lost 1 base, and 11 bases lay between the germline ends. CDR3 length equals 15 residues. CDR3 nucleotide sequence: TGTGCCAGCAGCCAAGTTGCAGGGAGGTCCTACGAGCAGTACTTC. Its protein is CASSQVAGRSYEQYF.

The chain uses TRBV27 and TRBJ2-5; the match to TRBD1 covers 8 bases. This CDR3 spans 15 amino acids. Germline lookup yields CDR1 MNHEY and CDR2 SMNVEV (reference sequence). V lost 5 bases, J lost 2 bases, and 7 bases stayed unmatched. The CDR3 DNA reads TGTGCCAGCAGTCCCCGACAGGGGTGGCAAGAGACCCAGTACTTC. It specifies CASSPRQGWQETQYF.

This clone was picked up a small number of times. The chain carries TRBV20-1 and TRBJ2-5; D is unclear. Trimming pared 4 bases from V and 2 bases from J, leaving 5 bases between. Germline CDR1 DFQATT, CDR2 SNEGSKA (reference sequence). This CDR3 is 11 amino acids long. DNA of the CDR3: TGCAGTGCTACGTTTCAAGAGACCCAGTACTTC. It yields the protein CSATFQETQYF.

CDR3 loop: CASSLGRGWETQYF. CDR3 bases: TGTGCCAGCAGCTTGGGCAGGGGGTGGGAGACCCAGTACTTC. V is TRBV7-2 and J is TRBJ2-5; 7 bases match TRBD1. Unmatched junction bases numbered 6, after V lost 3 bases and J lost 5 bases. This CDR3 spans 14 amino acids. Germline assignment: CDR1 SGHTA and CDR2 FQGNSA.

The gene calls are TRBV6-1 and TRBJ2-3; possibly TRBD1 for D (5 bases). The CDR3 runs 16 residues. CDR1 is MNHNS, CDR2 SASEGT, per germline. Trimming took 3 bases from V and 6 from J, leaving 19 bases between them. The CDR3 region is CASSDLSGSITDTQYF. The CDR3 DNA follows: TGTGCCAGCAGTGATTTATCAGGGTCAATCACCGATACGCAGTATTTT.

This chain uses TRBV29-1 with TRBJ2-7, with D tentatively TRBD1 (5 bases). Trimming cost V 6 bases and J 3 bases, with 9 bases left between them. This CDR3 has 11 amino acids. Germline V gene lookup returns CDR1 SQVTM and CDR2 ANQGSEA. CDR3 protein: CSVMTVYEQYF. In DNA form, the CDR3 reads TGCAGCGTCATGACAGTCTACGAGCAGTACTTC.

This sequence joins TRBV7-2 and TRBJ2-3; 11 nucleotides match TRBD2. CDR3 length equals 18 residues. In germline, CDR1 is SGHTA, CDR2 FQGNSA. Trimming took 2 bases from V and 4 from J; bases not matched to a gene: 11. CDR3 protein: CASSLFRLAGGRSDTQYF. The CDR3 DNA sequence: TGTGCCAGCAGCTTATTCCGCCTAGCGGGAGGTAGGTCAGATACGCAGTATTTT.

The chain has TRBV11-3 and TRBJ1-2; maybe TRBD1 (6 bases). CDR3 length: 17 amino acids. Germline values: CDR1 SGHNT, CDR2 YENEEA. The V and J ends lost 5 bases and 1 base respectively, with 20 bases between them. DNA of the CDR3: TGTGCCAGCAGCCCCTCAGGGGTCGGCAACGGTAACTATGGCTACACCTTC. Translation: CASSPSGVGNGNYGYTF.

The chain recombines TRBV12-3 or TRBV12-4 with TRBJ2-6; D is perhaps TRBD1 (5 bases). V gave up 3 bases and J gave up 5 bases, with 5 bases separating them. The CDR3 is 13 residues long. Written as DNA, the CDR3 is TGTGCCAGCAGTTTGGACAGGGCCAACGTCCTGACTTTC. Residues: CASSLDRANVLTF.